The clone carrying this TCR beta chain appeared many times. Unmatched junction bases numbered 6, after V lost 4 bases and J lost 5 bases. The germline V gene encodes CDR1 SGHRS and CDR2 YFSETQ. The CDR3 loop spans 16 amino acids. How the authors handled the data: Reference gene primers were amplified, and this amplification served to estimate nucleated cell counts. TCRdb's table, derived via immunoSEQ multiplex PCR, lists solely in-frame clones and lacks some. V and J calls and clone size follow that table, whereas D and trimming were derived from the DNA. This repertoire shows approximately 110,000 clones, approximately 82% found once; its top ten account for roughly 15%. These data are taken from a study of blood T cell repertoires in COVID-19. Across the whole study: The study drew acute and convalescent COVID-19 samples from the United States, Italy and Spain.

The sequencing input was peripheral blood. The chain has TRBV5-1 and TRBJ2-3; 14 bases line up with TRBD2. The clonotype comes from a woman of 80 years or more with acute or convalescent COVID-19. This CDR3 is CASSLGTSGSLDTQYF. The CDR3 DNA follows: TGCGCCAGCAGCCTCGGGACTAGCGGGAGTTTAGATACGCAGTATTTT. Full variable domain (remainder filled in from reference TRBV5-1 and TRBJ2-3): KAGVTQTPRYLIKTRGQQVTLSCSPISGHRSVSWYQQTPGQGLQFLFEYFSETQRNKGNFPGRFSGRQFSNSRSEMNVSTLELGDSALYLCASSLGTSGSLDTQYFGPGTRLTVL.